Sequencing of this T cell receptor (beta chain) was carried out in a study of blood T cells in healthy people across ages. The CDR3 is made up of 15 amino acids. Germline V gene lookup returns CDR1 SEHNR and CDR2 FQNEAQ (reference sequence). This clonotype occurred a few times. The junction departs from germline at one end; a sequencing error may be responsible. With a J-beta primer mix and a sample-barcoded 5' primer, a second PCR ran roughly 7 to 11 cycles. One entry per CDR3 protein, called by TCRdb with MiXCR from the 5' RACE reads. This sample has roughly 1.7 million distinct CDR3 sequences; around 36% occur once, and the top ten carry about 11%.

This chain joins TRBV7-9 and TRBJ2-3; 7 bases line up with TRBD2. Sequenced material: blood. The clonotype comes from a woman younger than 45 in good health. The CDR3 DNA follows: TGTGCCAGCAGTTTAGCCGAGCGGGAAGTAGATACGCAGTATTTT. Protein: CASSLAEREVDTQYF.